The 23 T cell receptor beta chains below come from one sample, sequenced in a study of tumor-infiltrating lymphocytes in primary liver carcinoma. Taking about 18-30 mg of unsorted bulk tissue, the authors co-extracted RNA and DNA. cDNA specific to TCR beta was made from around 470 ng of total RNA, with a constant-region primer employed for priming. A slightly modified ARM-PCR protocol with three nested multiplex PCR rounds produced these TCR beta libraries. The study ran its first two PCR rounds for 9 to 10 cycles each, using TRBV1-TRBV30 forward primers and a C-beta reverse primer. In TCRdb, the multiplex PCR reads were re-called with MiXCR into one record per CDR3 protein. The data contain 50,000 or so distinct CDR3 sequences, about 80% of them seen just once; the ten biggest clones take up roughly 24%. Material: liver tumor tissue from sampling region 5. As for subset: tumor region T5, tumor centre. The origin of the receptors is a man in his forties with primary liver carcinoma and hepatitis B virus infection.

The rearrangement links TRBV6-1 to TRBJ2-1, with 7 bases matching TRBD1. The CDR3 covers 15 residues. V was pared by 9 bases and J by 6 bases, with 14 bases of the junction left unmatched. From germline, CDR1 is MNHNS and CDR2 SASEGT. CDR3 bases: TGTGCCAGTAGGCCGAGTTTTGACAGGGCCAATGAGCAGTTCTTC. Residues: CASRPSFDRANEQFF.

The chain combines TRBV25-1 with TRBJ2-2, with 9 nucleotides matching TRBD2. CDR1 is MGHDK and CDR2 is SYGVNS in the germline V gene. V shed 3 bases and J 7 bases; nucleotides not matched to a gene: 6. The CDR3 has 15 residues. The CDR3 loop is CASSELAGTGGELFF. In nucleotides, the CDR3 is TGTGCCAGCAGTGAGCTAGCGGGAACCGGCGGGGAGCTGTTTTTT.

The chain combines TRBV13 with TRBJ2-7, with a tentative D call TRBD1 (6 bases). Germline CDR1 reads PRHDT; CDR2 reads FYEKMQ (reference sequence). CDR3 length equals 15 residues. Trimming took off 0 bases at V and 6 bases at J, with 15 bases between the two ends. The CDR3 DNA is TGTGCCAGCAGCTTAGGGGGTGAGGGGGATGGCGAGCAGTACTTC. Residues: CASSLGGEGDGEQYF. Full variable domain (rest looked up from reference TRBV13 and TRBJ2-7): AAGVIQSPRHLIKEKRETATLKCYPIPRHDTVYWYQQGPGQDPQFLISFYEKMQSDKGSIPDRFSAQQFSDYHSELNMSSLELGDSALYFCASSLGGEGDGEQYFGPGTRLTVT.

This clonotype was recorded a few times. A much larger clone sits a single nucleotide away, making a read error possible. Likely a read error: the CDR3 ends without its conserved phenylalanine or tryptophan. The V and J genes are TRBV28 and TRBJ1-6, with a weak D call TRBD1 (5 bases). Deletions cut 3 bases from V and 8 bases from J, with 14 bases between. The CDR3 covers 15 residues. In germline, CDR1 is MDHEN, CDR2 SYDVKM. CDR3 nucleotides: TGTGCCAGCAGTTTGCAGGGAGAGTGGGATTCACCCCTCCACTGT. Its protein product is CASSLQGEWDSPLHC.

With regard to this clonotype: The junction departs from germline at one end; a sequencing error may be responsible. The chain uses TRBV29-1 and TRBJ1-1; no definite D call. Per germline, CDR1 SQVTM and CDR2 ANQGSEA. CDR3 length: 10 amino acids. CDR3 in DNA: TGCAGTGTGGTGAATACTGAAGCTTTCTTT. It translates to CSVVNTEAFF.

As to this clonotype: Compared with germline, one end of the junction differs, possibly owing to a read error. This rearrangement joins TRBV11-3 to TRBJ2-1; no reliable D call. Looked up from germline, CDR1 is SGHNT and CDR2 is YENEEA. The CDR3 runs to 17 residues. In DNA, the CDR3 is TGTGCCAGCAGCTTAGGGGAAGGCGCTTACTCCTACAATGAGCAACTCTTC. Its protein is CASSLGEGAYSYNEQLF.

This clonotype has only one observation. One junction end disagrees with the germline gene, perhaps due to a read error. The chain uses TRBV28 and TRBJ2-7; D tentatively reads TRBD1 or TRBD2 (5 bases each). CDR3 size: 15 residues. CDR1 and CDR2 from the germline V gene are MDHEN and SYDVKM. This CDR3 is CASSSPLGRVPEQYF. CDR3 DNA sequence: TGTGCCAGCAGTTCCCCCTTGGGACGGGTCCCCGAGCAGTATTTC.

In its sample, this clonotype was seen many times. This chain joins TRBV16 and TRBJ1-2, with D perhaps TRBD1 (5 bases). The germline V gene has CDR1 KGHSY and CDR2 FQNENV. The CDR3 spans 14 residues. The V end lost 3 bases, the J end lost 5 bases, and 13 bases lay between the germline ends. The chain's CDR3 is CASSQGDVLYGYTF. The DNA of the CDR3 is TGTGCCAGCAGCCAGGGGGACGTCCTTTATGGCTACACCTTC.

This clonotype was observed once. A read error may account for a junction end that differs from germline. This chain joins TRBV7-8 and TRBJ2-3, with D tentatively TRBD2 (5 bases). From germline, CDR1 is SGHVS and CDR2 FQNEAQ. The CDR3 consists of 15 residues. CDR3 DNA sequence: TGTGCCAGCAGCACCCTTAGGACTCTCACAGATACCCAGTATTTT. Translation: CASSTLRTLTDTQYF.

The CDR3 loop is CARWSGRDVSEQFF. The CDR3 nucleotides read TGTGCCCGCTGGTCCGGAAGGGACGTCAGTGAGCAGTTCTTC. The chain links TRBV6-1 to TRBJ2-1, with D perhaps given as TRBD1 or TRBD2 (5 bases each). Trimming left V 11 bases short and J 9 bases short, with 23 bases between. This CDR3 is built from 14 residues. CDR1 and CDR2 (germline): MNHNS, SASEGT.

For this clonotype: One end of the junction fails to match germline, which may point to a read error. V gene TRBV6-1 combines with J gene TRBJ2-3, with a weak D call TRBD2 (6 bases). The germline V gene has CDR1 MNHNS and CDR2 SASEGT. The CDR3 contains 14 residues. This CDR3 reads CASSEGLRPDTQYF. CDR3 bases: TGTGCAAGCAGTGAAGGACTAAGGCCAGATACACAGTATTTT.

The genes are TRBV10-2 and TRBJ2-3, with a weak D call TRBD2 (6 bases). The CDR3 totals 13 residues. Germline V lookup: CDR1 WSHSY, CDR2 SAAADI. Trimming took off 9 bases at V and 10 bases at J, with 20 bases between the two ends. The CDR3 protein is CASSLLSSEAQYF. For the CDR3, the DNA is TGCGCCAGTAGTCTTCTTTCTAGCGAAGCGCAGTATTTT.

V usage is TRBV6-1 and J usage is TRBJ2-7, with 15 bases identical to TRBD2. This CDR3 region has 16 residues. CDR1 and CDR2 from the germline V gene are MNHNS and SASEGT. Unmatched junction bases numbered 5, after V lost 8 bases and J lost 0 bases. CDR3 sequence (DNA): TGTGCCAGCGACGGACTAGCGGGGGGGAACTCCTACGAGCAGTACTTC. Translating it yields CASDGLAGGNSYEQYF.

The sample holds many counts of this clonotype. CDR3: CASSIGQDNEKLFF. The CDR3 coding sequence is TGTGCCAGCAGTATTGGACAGGATAATGAAAAACTGTTTTTT. The chain is built from TRBV28 and TRBJ1-4; TRBD1 agrees at 7 bases. V shed 5 bases, J shed 4 bases, and the junction held 4 bases outside the gene matches. Germline-derived CDR1 and CDR2 are MDHEN and SYDVKM. The CDR3 is made up of 14 amino acids. Filled out from reference TRBV28 and TRBJ1-4, the complete variable domain reads DVKVTQSSRYLVKRTGEKVFLECVQDMDHENMFWYRQDPGLGLRLIYFSYDVKMKEKGDIPEGYSVSREKKERFSLILESASTNQTSMYLCASSIGQDNEKLFFGSGTQLSVL.

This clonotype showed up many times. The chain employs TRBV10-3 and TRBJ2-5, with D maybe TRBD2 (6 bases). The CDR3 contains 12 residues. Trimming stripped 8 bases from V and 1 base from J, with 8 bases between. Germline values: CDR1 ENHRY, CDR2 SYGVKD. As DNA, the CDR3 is TGTGCCATCTCGACTAGCCAAGAGACCCAGTACTTC. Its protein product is CAISTSQETQYF.

In nucleotides, the CDR3 is TGTGCCAGCAGCCTGCCCGATGAAACTCGGCGGGCTTACTTC. Translating it yields CASSLPDETRRAYF. The V gene is TRBV11-2, the J gene TRBJ2-7, with D perhaps matching TRBD2 (5 bases). Trimming shortened V by 5 bases and J by 13 bases, and 24 bases separated the two germline ends. The CDR3 length is 14 residues. Germline CDR1 and CDR2: SGHAT and FQNNGV.

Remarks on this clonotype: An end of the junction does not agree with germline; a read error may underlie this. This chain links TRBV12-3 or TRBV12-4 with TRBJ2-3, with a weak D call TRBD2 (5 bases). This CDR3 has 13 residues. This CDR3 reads CARSLLWGDTHYF. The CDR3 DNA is TGTGCCAGGAGTCTACTTTGGGGAGATACGCACTATTTT.

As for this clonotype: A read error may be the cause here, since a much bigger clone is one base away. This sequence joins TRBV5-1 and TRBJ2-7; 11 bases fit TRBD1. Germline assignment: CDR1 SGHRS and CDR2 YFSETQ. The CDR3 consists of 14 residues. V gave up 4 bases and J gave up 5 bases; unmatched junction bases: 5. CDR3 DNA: TGCGCCAGCAGCATACGGACAGGGGGCGACGAGCAGTACTTC. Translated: CASSIRTGGDEQYF.

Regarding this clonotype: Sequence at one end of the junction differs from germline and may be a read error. The CDR3 here is CASNGTSLGDELFF. The CDR3 DNA reads as TGTGCCAGCAACGGGACTAGTCTGGGCGATGAGCTGTTCTTC. The gene calls are TRBV7-9 and TRBJ2-1; 8 nucleotides line up with TRBD2. The CDR3 consists of 14 residues. Germline CDR1 reads SEHNR; CDR2 reads FQNEAQ (reference sequence).

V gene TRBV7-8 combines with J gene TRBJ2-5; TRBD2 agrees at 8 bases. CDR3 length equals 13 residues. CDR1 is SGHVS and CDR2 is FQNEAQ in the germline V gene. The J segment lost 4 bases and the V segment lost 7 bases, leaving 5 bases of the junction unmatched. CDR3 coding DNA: TGTGCCAGCACTTTCGGGAGGGTAGAGACCCAGTACTTC. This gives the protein CASTFGRVETQYF.

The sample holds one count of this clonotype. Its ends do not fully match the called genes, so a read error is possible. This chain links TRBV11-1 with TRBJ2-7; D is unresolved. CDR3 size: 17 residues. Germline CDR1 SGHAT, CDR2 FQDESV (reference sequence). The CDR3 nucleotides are TGTGCCAGCAGCTTAGGGCCGGTGGGTGGATGCTCCTACGAGCAGTATTTC. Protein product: CASSLGPVGGCSYEQYF. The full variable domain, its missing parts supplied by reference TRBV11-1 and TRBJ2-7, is EAEVAQSPRYKITEKSQAVAFWCDPISGHATLYWYRQILGQGPELLVQFQDESVVDDSQLPKDRFSAERLKGVDSTLKIQPAELGDSAMYLCASSLGPVGGCSYEQYFGPGTRLTVT.

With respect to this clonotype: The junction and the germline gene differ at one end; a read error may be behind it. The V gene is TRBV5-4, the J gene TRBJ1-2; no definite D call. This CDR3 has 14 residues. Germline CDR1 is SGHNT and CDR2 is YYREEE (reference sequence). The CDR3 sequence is CASSLGRRDYGYSF. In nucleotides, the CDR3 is TGTGCCAGCAGCTTGGGGCGGAGAGACTATGGCTACAGCTTC.

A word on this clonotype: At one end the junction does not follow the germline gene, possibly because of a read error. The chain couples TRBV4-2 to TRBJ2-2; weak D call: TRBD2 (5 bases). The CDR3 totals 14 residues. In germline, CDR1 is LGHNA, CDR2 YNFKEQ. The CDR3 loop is CASSQDQISEELFF. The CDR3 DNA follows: TGTGCCAGCAGCCAAGATCAAATTAGCGAGGAGCTATTTTTT.